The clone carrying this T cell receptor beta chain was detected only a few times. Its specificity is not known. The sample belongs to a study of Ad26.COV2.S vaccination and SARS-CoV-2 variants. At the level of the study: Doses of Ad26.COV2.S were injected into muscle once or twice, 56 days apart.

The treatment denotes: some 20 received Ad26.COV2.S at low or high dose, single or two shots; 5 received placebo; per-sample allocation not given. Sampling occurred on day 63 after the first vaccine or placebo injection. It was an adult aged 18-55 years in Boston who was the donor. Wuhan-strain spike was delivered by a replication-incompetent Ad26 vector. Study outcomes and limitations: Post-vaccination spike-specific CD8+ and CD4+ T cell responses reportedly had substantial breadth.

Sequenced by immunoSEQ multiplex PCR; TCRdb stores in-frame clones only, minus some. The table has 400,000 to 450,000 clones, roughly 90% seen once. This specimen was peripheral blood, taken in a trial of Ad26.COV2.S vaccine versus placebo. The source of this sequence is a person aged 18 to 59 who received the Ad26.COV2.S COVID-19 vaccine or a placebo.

The CDR3, as DNA: TGTGCCTGGAGTGTACGAAGGGGATATAATTCACCCCTCCACTTT. Its translation: CAWSVRRGYNSPLHF. The chain combines TRBV30 with TRBJ1-6, with D tentatively TRBD1 (5 bases). The V gene lost 0 bases and the J gene lost 4 bases, with 10 bases spanning the gap. Germline values: CDR1 GTSNPN, CDR2 SVGIG (reference sequence). This CDR3 contains 15 residues.